The 20 T cell receptor beta chains presented below share a single source sample, sequenced in a study of cytomegalovirus exposure and HLA in healthy donors. Researchers ran the PCR with 60 Vbeta and 13 Jbeta primers. TCRdb keeps only in-frame clones here, not all; method: immunoSEQ multiplex PCR. This sample's table reports about 200,000 clones. Source material: PBMCs. Receptor source: a boy between 10 and 17 years old in good health and CMV-seronegative.

This sequence joins TRBV2 and TRBJ1-4, with D tentatively TRBD1 (6 bases). The CDR3 is 15 amino acids. V lost 1 base and J 5 bases, leaving 11 bases between the germline ends. Germline CDR1 is SNHLY and CDR2 is FYNNEI. CDR3 DNA sequence: TGTGCCAGCAGTGAAGGTGCAGGGGACAATGAAAAACTGTTTTTT. Encoded protein: CASSEGAGDNEKLFF.

This chain links TRBV9 with TRBJ2-7, with 7 positions matching TRBD1. The CDR3 is 13 residues long. Germline lookup yields CDR1 SGDLS and CDR2 YYNGEE. With V trimmed by 4 bases and J by 5 bases, 6 bases remained unmatched. The CDR3: CASSRQGADEQYF. The CDR3 DNA reads as TGTGCCAGCAGCAGACAGGGTGCGGACGAGCAGTACTTC.

The CDR3 here is CATTGGGQPQHF. CDR3 DNA: TGTGCCACGACAGGGGGCGGTCAGCCCCAGCATTTT. The gene calls are TRBV19 and TRBJ1-5; 10 bases are shared with TRBD1. Germline V gives CDR1 LNHDA, CDR2 SQIVND (reference sequence). The V gene end was trimmed by 10 bases and the J gene end by 6 bases; junction bases not matched to a gene: 3. The CDR3 covers 12 residues.

The gene calls are TRBV7-2 and TRBJ2-1; D gene unclear. Trimming pared 2 bases from V and 8 bases from J, leaving 16 bases between. The CDR3 sequence is 15 residues long. Germline V gives CDR1 SGHTA, CDR2 FQGNSA. The DNA for the CDR3 is TGTGCCAGCAGCTTAACAGCCCTGGTCCGCGATGAGCAGTTCTTC. This codes for CASSLTALVRDEQFF.

V is TRBV28 and J is TRBJ1-1; tentative D call: TRBD1 (6 bases). Trimming cost V 6 bases and J 8 bases, with 10 bases left between them. Germline V gene sequence: CDR1 MDHEN, CDR2 SYDVKM. CDR3 length: 11 residues. The CDR3 is CASSPQGEAFF. The CDR3 DNA reads TGTGCCAGCAGCCCCCAGGGGGAAGCTTTCTTT.

This chain links TRBV10-3 with TRBJ2-2, with a weak D call TRBD1 (6 bases). With 0 bases removed from V and 5 bases from J, the gap between germline ends came to 10 bases. Germline V gene data show CDR1 as ENHRY and CDR2 as SYGVKD. The length of the CDR3 is 15 residues. CDR3 amino acids: CAISESPTGTGELFF. In DNA form, the CDR3 reads TGTGCCATCAGTGAGTCCCCAACAGGGACCGGGGAGCTGTTTTTT.

V gene TRBV7-8 combines with J gene TRBJ2-1; D unresolved. The V end lost 3 bases, the J end lost 5 bases, and 11 bases lay between the germline ends. This CDR3 region has 14 residues. Germline-derived CDR1 and CDR2 are SGHVS and FQNEAQ. In DNA, the CDR3 is TGTGCCAGCAGCTTGTTACTAAGGAACAATGAGCAGTTCTTC. Its protein product is CASSLLLRNNEQFF.

The genes are TRBV7-2 and TRBJ2-1, with 7 bases lining up with TRBD2. V lost 2 bases and J lost 8; bases outside the gene matches: 15. The CDR3 has 17 residues. Germline V CDR1 and CDR2: SGHTA, FQGNSA. The CDR3 DNA sequence: TGTGCCAGCAGCTTATTTTCCGGGACTACCTATAGAGATGAGCAGTTCTTC. It yields the protein CASSLFSGTTYRDEQFF.

V usage is TRBV11-3 and J usage is TRBJ2-2, with 7 bases matching TRBD1. Germline CDR1 SGHNT, CDR2 YENEEA. This CDR3 is built from 12 residues. V lost 8 bases to trimming and J lost 11 bases; unmatched junction nucleotides: 8. The DNA of the CDR3 is TGTGCCAGCTCAGGTGGACAGGACGAGCTGTTTTTT. Its translation: CASSGGQDELFF.

The rearrangement links TRBV2 to TRBJ1-1; D uncertain. This CDR3 is 15 amino acids long. V lost 7 bases, J lost 0 bases, and 15 bases lay in between. Looked up from germline, CDR1 is SNHLY and CDR2 is FYNNEI. The CDR3 region has the DNA TGTGCCAGCACCCCGGAGGTTTTTTTGAACACTGAAGCTTTCTTT. The encoded protein is CASTPEVFLNTEAFF.

The gene calls are TRBV7-8 and TRBJ1-5, with a possible D match to TRBD1 (6 bases). Germline V gene data show CDR1 as SGHVS and CDR2 as FQNEAQ. V shed 4 bases and J shed 4 bases, with 17 bases lying between them. The CDR3 contains 16 residues. This CDR3 reads CASSSSRTVGNQPQHF. The CDR3 DNA follows: TGTGCCAGCAGCTCTTCTCGGACAGTAGGGAATCAGCCCCAGCATTTT.

V usage is TRBV9 and J usage is TRBJ1-5; no definite D call. Germline-derived CDR1 and CDR2 are SGDLS and YYNGEE. V lost 0 bases to trimming and J lost 2 bases, with 18 bases between them. The CDR3 runs 18 residues. The CDR3: CASSVGYGFIAGNQPQHF. The CDR3 DNA reads as TGTGCCAGCAGCGTAGGTTATGGCTTCATAGCGGGCAATCAGCCCCAGCATTTT.

The J gene is TRBJ1-1, the V gene TRBV12-5; 7 bases align to TRBD1. The J segment lost 2 bases and the V segment lost 0 bases, leaving 6 bases of the junction unmatched. The CDR3 spans 16 residues. Per germline, CDR1 LGHNT and CDR2 FRNRAP. The CDR3 reads CASGLVVRGGNTEAFF. CDR3 nucleotide sequence: TGTGCTAGTGGTTTGGTAGTTAGAGGGGGCAACACTGAAGCTTTCTTT.

The V gene is TRBV7-9, the J gene TRBJ1-1; D possibly corresponds to TRBD1 (5 bases). V shed 1 base and J shed 6 bases, with 15 bases lying between them. The CDR3 runs 15 residues. Germline CDR1 reads SEHNR; CDR2 reads FQNEAQ (reference sequence). CDR3 sequence (DNA): TGTGCCAGCAGCTTAGTGTTAGCGGGCAGGGCTGAAGCTTTCTTT. Its protein product is CASSLVLAGRAEAFF.

This chain uses TRBV9 with TRBJ2-2; the D gene is possibly TRBD1 (5 bases). Trimming left V 0 bases short and J 0 bases short, with 9 bases between. The CDR3 totals 16 residues. Looked up from germline, CDR1 is SGDLS and CDR2 is YYNGEE. Here the CDR3 DNA reads TGTGCCAGCAGCGTAGGATCAGGGACGAACACCGGGGAGCTGTTTTTT. Its translation: CASSVGSGTNTGELFF.

The chain links TRBV7-8 to TRBJ1-5, with 7 bases aligning to TRBD1. This CDR3 contains 14 residues. Trimming at V came to 5 bases and at J to 6 bases, leaving 7 bases not matched to a gene. Germline loops: CDR1 SGHVS, CDR2 FQNEAQ. CDR3 region: CASSLRQGVQPQHF. Written as DNA, the CDR3 is TGTGCCAGCAGCCTACGACAGGGAGTTCAGCCCCAGCATTTT.

The chain combines TRBV9 with TRBJ1-4; no reliable D call. This CDR3 has 15 amino acids. V was trimmed by 4 bases and J by 1 base, leaving 11 bases between them. CDR1 is SGDLS, CDR2 YYNGEE, per germline. DNA of the CDR3: TGTGCCAGCAGCACATACGGACTAACTAATGAAAAACTGTTTTTT. This translates into CASSTYGLTNEKLFF.

V and J are TRBV19 and TRBJ1-5; D gene unclear. This CDR3 comprises 15 residues. V gave up 8 bases and J gave up 3 bases, with 17 bases separating them. Germline V gives CDR1 LNHDA, CDR2 SQIVND (reference sequence). The CDR3 spells CASGSLSGFNQPQHF. The CDR3 nucleotides are TGTGCCAGTGGGAGCCTTTCCGGGTTCAATCAGCCCCAGCATTTT.

The chain has TRBV2 and TRBJ1-2; possible D gene TRBD1, 6 bases. Germline CDR1 SNHLY, CDR2 FYNNEI. V lost 8 bases and J lost 8, with 15 bases in between. The CDR3 runs to 12 residues. DNA of the CDR3: TGTGCCAGCCATTTACAGGGATCAGGCTACACCTTC. Translating gives CASHLQGSGYTF.

The chain joins TRBV30 to TRBJ1-5; no reliable D call. CDR1 and CDR2 from the germline V gene are GTSNPN and SVGIG (reference sequence). Between the trimmed V and J ends, which lost 1 base and 6 bases, there was a span of 10 bases. The CDR3 has 13 amino acids. The CDR3 spells CAWSGGPFQPQHF. CDR3 in DNA: TGTGCCTGGAGTGGAGGCCCTTTTCAGCCCCAGCATTTT.